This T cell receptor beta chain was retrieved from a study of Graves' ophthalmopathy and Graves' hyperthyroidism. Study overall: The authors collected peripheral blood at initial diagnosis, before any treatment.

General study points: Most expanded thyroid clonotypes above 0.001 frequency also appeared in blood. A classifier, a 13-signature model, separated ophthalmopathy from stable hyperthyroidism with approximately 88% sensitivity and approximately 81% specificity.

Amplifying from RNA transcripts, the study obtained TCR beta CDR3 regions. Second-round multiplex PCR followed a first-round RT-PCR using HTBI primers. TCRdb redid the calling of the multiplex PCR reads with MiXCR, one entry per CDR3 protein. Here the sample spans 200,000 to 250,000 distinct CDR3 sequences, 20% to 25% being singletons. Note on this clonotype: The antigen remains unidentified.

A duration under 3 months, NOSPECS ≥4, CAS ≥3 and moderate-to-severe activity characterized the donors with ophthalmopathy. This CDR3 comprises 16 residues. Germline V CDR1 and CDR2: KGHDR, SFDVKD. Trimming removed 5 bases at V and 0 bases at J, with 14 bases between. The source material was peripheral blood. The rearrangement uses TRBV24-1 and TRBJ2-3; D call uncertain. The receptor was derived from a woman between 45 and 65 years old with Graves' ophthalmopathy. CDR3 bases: TGTGCCACCAGTGCCGGTGGTGGTCACAGCACAGATACGCAGTATTTT. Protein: CATSAGGGHSTDTQYF.